This T cell receptor (beta chain) comes out of a study of blood T cell repertoires in COVID-19. Overall study context: Some COVID-19 samples were acute and others convalescent; all came from the United States, Italy and Spain. Nucleic acid was either cDNA or gDNA, and it came from T cells, B-cell-depleted T cells, or PBMCs.

The CDR3 extends over 12 amino acids. V lost 5 bases, J lost 1 base, and 9 bases lay in between. Germline CDR1 SQVTM, CDR2 ANQGSEA. The data were produced by immunoSEQ multiplex PCR, yet TCRdb's version contains in-frame clones alone and is incomplete. The table lists tens of thousands of clones, over 75% of them singletons. Sequenced material: peripheral blood. The V call is TRBV29-1, the J call TRBJ2-7; TRBD2 might be the D (5 bases). The source of this sequence is a woman aged 55 to 70 with active COVID-19. CDR3 region: CSVIPGSYEQYF. For the CDR3, the DNA is TGCAGCGTTATCCCGGGATCCTACGAGCAGTACTTC.